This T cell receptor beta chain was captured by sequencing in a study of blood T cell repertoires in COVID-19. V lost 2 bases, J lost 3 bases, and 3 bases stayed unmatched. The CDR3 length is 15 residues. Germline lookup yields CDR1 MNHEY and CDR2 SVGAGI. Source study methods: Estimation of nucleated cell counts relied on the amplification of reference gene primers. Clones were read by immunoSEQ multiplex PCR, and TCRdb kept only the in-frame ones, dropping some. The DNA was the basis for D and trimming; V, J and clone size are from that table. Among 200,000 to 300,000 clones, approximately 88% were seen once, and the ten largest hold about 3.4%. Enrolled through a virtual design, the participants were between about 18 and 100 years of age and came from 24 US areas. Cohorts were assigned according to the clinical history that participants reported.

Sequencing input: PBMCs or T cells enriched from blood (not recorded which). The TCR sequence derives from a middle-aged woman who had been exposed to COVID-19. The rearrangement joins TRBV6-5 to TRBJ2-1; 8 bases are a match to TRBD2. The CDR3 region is CASSYPLAGYNEQFF. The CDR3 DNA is TGTGCCAGCAGTTACCCCCTAGCGGGCTACAATGAGCAGTTCTTC.